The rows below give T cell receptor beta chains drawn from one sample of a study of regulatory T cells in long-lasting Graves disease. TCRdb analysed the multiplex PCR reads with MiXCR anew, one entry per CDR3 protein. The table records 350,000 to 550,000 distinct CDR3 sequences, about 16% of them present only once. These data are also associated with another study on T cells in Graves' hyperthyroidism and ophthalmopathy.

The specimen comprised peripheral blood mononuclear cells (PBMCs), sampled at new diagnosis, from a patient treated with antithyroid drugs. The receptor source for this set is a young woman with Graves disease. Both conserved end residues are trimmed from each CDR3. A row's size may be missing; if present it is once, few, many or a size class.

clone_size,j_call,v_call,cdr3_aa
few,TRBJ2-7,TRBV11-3,ASSPRTLPNEQY
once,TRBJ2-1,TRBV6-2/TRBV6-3,ASSLTGRSYNEQF
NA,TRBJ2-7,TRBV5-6,ASSSETRGRAYEQY
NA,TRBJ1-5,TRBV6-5,ASSYREIQH
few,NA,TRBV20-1,SATERRVQDTQY
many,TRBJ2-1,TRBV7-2,ASSLQFLAGVAYNEQF
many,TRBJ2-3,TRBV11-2,ASSFLTGETDTQY
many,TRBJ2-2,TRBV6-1,ASTLDRTTGELF
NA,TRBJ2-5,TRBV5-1,ASSLGQRGWETQY
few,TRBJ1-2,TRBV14,ASSQDWYGYT
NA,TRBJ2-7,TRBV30,AWRRVTGTTNSYEQY
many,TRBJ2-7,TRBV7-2,ASSVTITSYEQY
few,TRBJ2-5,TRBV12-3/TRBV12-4,ASSLGGTNKETQY
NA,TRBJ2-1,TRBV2,ASRFGRGEF
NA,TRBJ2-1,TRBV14,ASSPGQGQRWVNEQF
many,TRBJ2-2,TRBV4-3,ASSQETRVNGELF
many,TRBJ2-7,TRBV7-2,ASSLVRQSSYEQY
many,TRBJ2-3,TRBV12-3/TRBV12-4,ASSLFGTADTQY
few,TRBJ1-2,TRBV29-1,SVLGTGYYGYT
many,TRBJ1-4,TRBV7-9,ASSAGTGNEKLF
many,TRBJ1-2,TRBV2,ASRRISLPYVRT
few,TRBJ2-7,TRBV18,ASSLGTGTHYEQY
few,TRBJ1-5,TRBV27,ASSLSRNFRGVEQPQH
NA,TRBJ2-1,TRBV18,ASSPPRDRSPSHNEQF
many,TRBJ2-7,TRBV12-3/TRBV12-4,ASSTLGGLHYEQY
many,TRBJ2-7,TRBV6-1,ASRGTQGAYEQY
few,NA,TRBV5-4,ASSVGPATYEQF
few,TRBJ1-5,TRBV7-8,ASSWMDRGQPQH
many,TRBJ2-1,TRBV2,ASSEAKAGNEQF
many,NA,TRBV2,ASSEYQGRLAGLQETQY
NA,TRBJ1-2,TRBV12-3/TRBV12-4,VSSPHPVRYGYT
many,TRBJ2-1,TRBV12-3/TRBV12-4,ASRTDRTNEQF